The next 12 T cell receptor beta chains were all read from a single sample in a study of cytomegalovirus exposure and HLA in healthy donors. A multiplex PCR was run with 60 Vbeta primers and 13 Jbeta primers. TCRdb's table, derived via immunoSEQ multiplex PCR, lists solely in-frame clones and lacks some. This table has about 160,000 clones, roughly 85% appearing once. The sequencing sample was made of PBMCs. The source of these receptors is a woman aged 50 to 65 in good health and CMV-seropositive.

The chain has TRBV10-1 and TRBJ2-7; D is perhaps TRBD1 (6 bases). The V and J ends lost 4 bases and 5 bases respectively, with 12 bases between them. The CDR3 has 13 residues. From germline, CDR1 is WNHNN and CDR2 SYGVQD (reference sequence). The CDR3 reads CASSGGGNDEQYF. In nucleotides, the CDR3 is TGCGCCAGCAGTGGTGGGGGCAACGACGAGCAGTACTTC.

The chain joins TRBV6-4 to TRBJ1-4; 8 nucleotides align to TRBD1. The germline gives CDR1 MRHNA, CDR2 SNTAGT. V lost 9 bases, J lost 7 bases, and 7 bases stayed unmatched. This CDR3 spans 13 amino acids. The CDR3 sequence: CASRTGFIEKLFF. Here the CDR3 DNA reads TGTGCCAGTCGGACAGGGTTTATTGAAAAACTGTTTTTT.

V is TRBV2 and J is TRBJ2-6, with D possibly matching TRBD2 (5 bases). Trimming removed 4 bases at V and 1 base at J, with 14 bases between. The CDR3 extends over 17 amino acids. In germline, CDR1 is SNHLY, CDR2 FYNNEI. CDR3 amino acids: CASSVEVRGSGANVLTF. The CDR3 DNA sequence: TGTGCCAGCAGTGTTGAAGTCCGGGGTTCTGGGGCCAACGTCCTGACTTTC. Using reference TRBV2 and TRBJ2-6 for the parts outside the CDR3, the full variable domain is EPEVTQTPSHQVTQMGQEVILRCVPISNHLYFYWYRQILGQKVEFLVSFYNNEISEKSEIFDDQFSVERPDGSNFTLKIRSTKLEDSAMYFCASSVEVRGSGANVLTFGAGSRLTVL.

V and J are TRBV6-5 and TRBJ2-5, with TRBD2 matching over 8 bases. Germline assignment: CDR1 MNHEY and CDR2 SVGAGI. With 4 bases clipped from V and 5 bases from J, the junction kept 6 bases outside the gene matches. The CDR3 has 14 amino acids. CDR3: CASSSGGRVETQYF. CDR3 nucleotides: TGTGCCAGCAGTTCGGGGGGGCGGGTGGAGACCCAGTACTTC.

The rearrangement joins TRBV5-6 to TRBJ2-3; 7 bases are shared with TRBD1. Germline V lookup: CDR1 SGHDT, CDR2 YYEEEE. Losses at the gene ends were 3 bases for V and 0 bases for J; bases not matched to a gene: 7. This CDR3 region has 16 residues. Here the CDR3 DNA reads TGTGCCAGCAGCTCCTCCCGGGACAGAAGCACAGATACGCAGTATTTT. Translated, it gives CASSSSRDRSTDTQYF. The variable domain in full, with the rest retrieved from reference TRBV5-6 and TRBJ2-3, is DAGVTQSPTHLIKTRGQQVTLRCSPKSGHDTVSWYQQALGQGPQFIFQYYEEEERQRGNFPDRFSGHQFPNYSSELNVNALLLGDSALYLCASSSSRDRSTDTQYFGPGTRLTVL.

The table lists this clone with a count of one. The rearrangement joins TRBV5-6 to TRBJ2-4; 7 bases map to TRBD1. The germline V gene encodes CDR1 SGHDT and CDR2 YYEEEE. V lost 3 bases, J lost 1 base, and 7 bases stayed unmatched. The CDR3 runs 16 residues. The CDR3 loop is CASSSTGYLAKNIQYF. In DNA, the CDR3 is TGTGCCAGCAGCTCGACAGGGTACCTGGCCAAAAACATTCAGTACTTC.

Here the CDR3 reads CASRGSSYEQYF. DNA for the CDR3: TGTGCCAGCAGGGGGAGCTCCTACGAGCAGTACTTC. The chain uses TRBV2 and TRBJ2-7; possibly TRBD2 for D (5 bases). Germline V CDR1 and CDR2: SNHLY, FYNNEI. Deletions cut 6 bases from V and 0 bases from J, with 6 bases between. The CDR3 totals 12 residues.

The J gene is TRBJ1-3, the V gene TRBV7-8; D ambiguous. CDR1 is SGHVS and CDR2 is FQNEAQ in the germline V gene. The CDR3 extends over 14 amino acids. V gave up 4 bases and J gave up 1 base, with 8 bases separating them. CDR3 sequence (DNA): TGTGCCAGCAGCTCGATTAGATCTGGAAACACCATATATTTT. This translates into CASSSIRSGNTIYF.

J is TRBJ1-2 and V is TRBV6-5; no definite D call. The length of the CDR3 is 11 residues. Germline V gene lookup returns CDR1 MNHEY and CDR2 SVGAGI. The ends were cut back, 4 bases at V and 7 bases at J, with 7 bases in the middle. CDR3 sequence (DNA): TGTGCCAGCAGTTCACAGCTTGGCTACACCTTC. Its translation: CASSSQLGYTF.

This clone was picked up a small number of times. The rearrangement links TRBV4-1 to TRBJ2-1, with TRBD1 identical over 8 bases. The germline V gene encodes CDR1 MGHRA and CDR2 YSYEKL. The junction had 11 bases not matched to a gene; V was cut back by 0 bases and J by 4 bases. This CDR3 comprises 18 residues. The CDR3 DNA reads TGCGCCAGCAGCCAAGATATACCGGACAGGGCCCCATACAATGAGCAGTTCTTC. Translating gives CASSQDIPDRAPYNEQFF.

The chain employs TRBV9 and TRBJ2-1; the D gene is possibly TRBD1 (5 bases). The CDR3 has 13 residues. In germline, CDR1 is SGDLS, CDR2 YYNGEE. Trimming took 3 bases from V and 7 from J, leaving 11 bases between them. The DNA of the CDR3 is TGTGCCAGCAGCGCCAGGGTTAAGAATGAGCAGTTCTTC. Amino acids: CASSARVKNEQFF.

The chain is built from TRBV6-5 and TRBJ2-7; D gene uncertain. Trimming shortened V by 7 bases and J by 6 bases, and 16 bases separated the two germline ends. The CDR3 spans 13 residues. Germline loops: CDR1 MNHEY, CDR2 SVGAGI. In nucleotides, the CDR3 is TGTGCCAGCAAAAGAGATGTCCCACCCGAGCAGTACTTC. This encodes CASKRDVPPEQYF.